Presented here are 16 T cell receptor beta chains from one specimen sequenced in a study of blood T cell repertoires in COVID-19. Only in-frame clones appear in the TCRdb table, and some are missing; sequencing was by immunoSEQ multiplex PCR. The sample shows about 120,000 clones, around 87% of them seen only once. The sample taken for sequencing was peripheral blood. The origin of the receptors is a woman aged 70-85 years with acute or convalescent COVID-19.

This sequence joins TRBV5-1 and TRBJ2-7; D gene ambiguous. Trimming shortened V by 0 bases and J by 7 bases, and 8 bases separated the two germline ends. Germline CDR1 SGHRS, CDR2 YFSETQ. The CDR3 totals 12 residues. The CDR3 spells CASSLERREQYF. The CDR3 DNA is TGCGCCAGCAGCTTGGAAAGGCGGGAGCAGTACTTC.

The gene calls are TRBV2 and TRBJ2-1; 10 bases agree with TRBD1. The CDR3 is made up of 15 amino acids. V lost 7 bases to trimming and J lost 6 bases; unmatched junction nucleotides: 9. Germline V CDR1 and CDR2: SNHLY, FYNNEI. This CDR3 is CASTGQGVVINEQFF. CDR3 coding DNA: TGTGCCAGCACCGGACAGGGGGTTGTAATCAATGAGCAGTTCTTC.

The chain uses TRBV11-3 and TRBJ1-6; D possibly corresponds to TRBD1 (5 bases). Per the germline V gene, CDR1 is SGHNT and CDR2 is YENEEA. The V and J ends lost 8 bases and 5 bases respectively, with 19 bases between them. The CDR3 has 16 amino acids. In DNA, the CDR3 is TGTGCCAGCCGTAGGCGGGGGACTGCCCATAATTCACCCCTCCACTTT. Translation gives CASRRRGTAHNSPLHF.

The rearrangement links TRBV28 to TRBJ1-2, with D unresolved. Germline CDR1 reads MDHEN; CDR2 reads SYDVKM. The CDR3 covers 12 residues. V lost 3 bases and J 3 bases, leaving 5 bases between the germline ends. The CDR3 nucleotides are TGTGCCAGCAGTTTTGAGGACTATGGCTACACCTTC. Amino acids: CASSFEDYGYTF.

The chain couples TRBV24-1 to TRBJ1-2; TRBD1 aligns across 7 bases. CDR1 and CDR2 (germline): KGHDR, SFDVKD. The CDR3 is 14 residues long. J gave up 7 bases and V 2 bases, and 6 bases lay outside the gene matches. The CDR3 DNA reads as TGTGCCACCAGTGATTGGACAGGAGTTTCTGGCTACACCTTC. Its translation is CATSDWTGVSGYTF.

This clone was counted only a few times. This chain uses TRBV11-2 with TRBJ1-2; D gene ambiguous. The ends were cut back, 1 base at V and 0 bases at J, with 6 bases in the middle. The CDR3 is made up of 14 amino acids. CDR1 is SGHAT and CDR2 is FQNNGV in the germline V gene. DNA for the CDR3: TGTGCCAGCAGCTTAGGGCCGACTAACTATGGCTACACCTTC. It is translated as CASSLGPTNYGYTF.

The V and J genes are TRBV19 and TRBJ2-5; 9 nucleotides match TRBD1. Germline V gene data show CDR1 as LNHDA and CDR2 as SQIVND (reference sequence). CDR3 size: 13 residues. V was pared by 6 bases and J by 3 bases, with 2 bases of the junction left unmatched. CDR3 amino acids: CASRRQGEETQYF. CDR3 in DNA: TGTGCCAGTAGGAGACAGGGGGAAGAGACCCAGTACTTC.

The rearrangement joins TRBV9 to TRBJ2-1; TRBD2 agrees at 9 bases. CDR1 and CDR2 (germline): SGDLS, YYNGEE. This CDR3 spans 15 amino acids. V gave up 2 bases and J gave up 6 bases; unmatched junction bases: 6. This chain's CDR3 is CASSVSGGTPNEQFF. The CDR3 nucleotides are TGTGCCAGCAGCGTGAGCGGGGGGACCCCCAATGAGCAGTTCTTC.

The chain recombines TRBV5-1 with TRBJ2-5; D is possibly TRBD2 (5 bases). The CDR3 is 13 amino acids. Per the germline V gene, CDR1 is SGHRS and CDR2 is YFSETQ. Trimming removed 1 base from V and 3 bases from J, with 7 bases in between. The CDR3 sequence is CASSLPGKETQYF. CDR3 nucleotides: TGCGCCAGCAGCTTGCCCGGGAAAGAGACCCAGTACTTC.

The chain recombines TRBV7-9 with TRBJ2-2; 9 nucleotides align to TRBD2. Germline trimming cut 5 bases from V and 10 bases from J; bases unmatched to any gene: 20. The CDR3 has 18 residues. Germline V lookup: CDR1 SEHNR, CDR2 FQNEAQ (reference sequence). The CDR3 sequence is CASSPLPGELAGSPELFF. The CDR3 region has the DNA TGTGCCAGCAGCCCCCTCCCGGGAGAGCTAGCGGGGTCCCCGGAGCTGTTTTTT.

The chain joins TRBV4-1 to TRBJ1-6; TRBD1 agrees at 10 bases. Germline V gene data show CDR1 as MGHRA and CDR2 as YSYEKL. V lost 1 base, J lost 9 bases, and 6 bases stayed unmatched. This CDR3 region has 16 residues. DNA for the CDR3: TGCGCCAGCAGCCAAGGACCGGGACAGGGGTCTTCACCCCTCCACTTT. Translated: CASSQGPGQGSSPLHF.

The chain carries TRBV10-2 and TRBJ2-5; TRBD1 might be the D (5 bases). Germline V lookup: CDR1 WSHSY, CDR2 SAAADI. Trimming cost V 0 bases and J 4 bases, with 6 bases left between them. The CDR3 covers 13 residues. The CDR3 protein is CASSESQGETQYF. CDR3 nucleotides: TGCGCCAGCAGTGAGTCCCAGGGAGAGACCCAGTACTTC.

This clone was seen a handful of times. The junction shows a germline mismatch at one end, possibly a read error. V usage is TRBV13 and J usage is TRBJ2-2; D perhaps matches TRBD2 (7 bases). Per germline, CDR1 PRHDT and CDR2 FYEKMQ (reference sequence). The CDR3 contains 15 residues. CDR3: CACSSWGGASGELFF. CDR3 DNA sequence: TGTGCCTGCAGCTCGTGGGGGGGGGCCTCCGGGGAGCTGTTTTTT.

The chain carries TRBV6-5 and TRBJ1-4; D is undetermined. Trimming pared 8 bases from V and 7 bases from J, leaving 11 bases between. Germline CDR1 reads MNHEY; CDR2 reads SVGAGI. The CDR3 covers 12 residues. The CDR3 loop is CASCSAGEKLFF. The CDR3 DNA reads as TGTGCCAGCTGCTCCGCGGGTGAAAAACTGTTTTTT.

V gene TRBV7-9 combines with J gene TRBJ1-2; unclear D gene. The CDR3 length is 15 residues. V was pared by 8 bases and J by 0 bases, with 16 bases between. From germline, CDR1 is SEHNR and CDR2 FQNEAQ (reference sequence). CDR3: CASDLTGSPNYGYTF. In nucleotides, the CDR3 is TGTGCCAGCGACCTAACGGGGAGTCCTAACTATGGCTACACCTTC. The full variable domain, completed using reference TRBV7-9 and TRBJ1-2, is DTGVSQNPRHKITKRGQNVTFRCDPISEHNRLYWYRQTLGQGPEFLTYFQNEAQLEKSRLLSDRFSAERPKGSFSTLEIQRTEQGDSAMYLCASDLTGSPNYGYTFGSGTRLTVV.

The table lists this clone with a count of one. J is TRBJ2-1 and V is TRBV3-1 (or the pseudogene TRBV3-2), with 9 bases matching TRBD2. Germline CDR1 and CDR2: LGHDT and YNNKEL (reference sequence). With 2 bases clipped from V and 4 bases from J, the junction kept 9 bases outside the gene matches. The CDR3 spans 17 residues. The CDR3 loop reads CASSQMGQRGAYNEQFF. The CDR3 DNA reads TGTGCCAGCAGCCAAATGGGGCAGCGGGGGGCTTACAATGAGCAGTTCTTC.